The 13 T cell receptor beta chains below come from one sample, sequenced in a study of blood T cell repertoires in COVID-19. Using immunoSEQ multiplex PCR, the repertoire was profiled, and TCRdb retains in-frame clones only, with some absent. The table has hundreds of thousands of clones, around 87% seen once; the top ten hold about 1%. Material for sequencing was peripheral blood. The source is a woman between 40 and 55 years old with COVID-19, enrolled during active disease.

The J gene is TRBJ1-5, the V gene TRBV6-2 or TRBV6-3; 7 positions agree with TRBD1. Germline V CDR1 and CDR2: MNHEY, SVGEGT. V dropped 4 bases and J dropped 3; count of bases not matched to a gene: 9. The CDR3 spans 16 residues. Here the CDR3 DNA reads TGTGCCAGCAGTTTAAATCCGGGACAGATCAATCAGCCCCAGCATTTT. It specifies CASSLNPGQINQPQHF.

The chain joins TRBV11-1 to TRBJ1-4; 10 nucleotides match TRBD1. Trimming at V came to 5 bases and at J to 8 bases, leaving 5 bases not matched to a gene. This CDR3 is built from 14 residues. The germline gives CDR1 SGHAT, CDR2 FQDESV (reference sequence). CDR3 nucleotide sequence: TGTGCCAGCAGCGCGACAGGGGGCTTCGAAAAACTGTTTTTT. It codes for CASSATGGFEKLFF.

The chain combines TRBV7-2 with TRBJ1-2, with D possibly being TRBD1 (6 bases). There are 15 residues in the CDR3. V dropped 1 base and J dropped 3 bases, with 12 bases sitting between them. Germline assignment: CDR1 SGHTA and CDR2 FQGNSA. The CDR3 is CASSLDRAADYGYTF. The CDR3 coding sequence is TGTGCCAGCAGCTTAGACAGGGCGGCGGACTATGGCTACACCTTC. The full variable domain, with the rest looked up from reference TRBV7-2 and TRBJ1-2, is GAGVSQSPSNKVTEKGKDVELRCDPISGHTALYWYRQSLGQGLEFLIYFQGNSAPDKSGLPSDRFSAERTGGSVSTLTIQRTQQEDSAVYLCASSLDRAADYGYTFGSGTRLTVV.

The genes are TRBV28 and TRBJ1-1; D call uncertain. The CDR3 covers 14 residues. The V gene's germline CDR1 is MDHEN and CDR2 SYDVKM. The ends were cut back, 5 bases at V and 2 bases at J, with 12 bases in the middle. The CDR3 bases are TGTGCCAGCAGTGACGGGATTCCTAACACTGAAGCTTTCTTT. It codes for CASSDGIPNTEAFF.

The V and J genes are TRBV2 and TRBJ2-5; perhaps TRBD2 as D (6 bases). V dropped 2 bases and J dropped 5 bases, with 15 bases sitting between them. This CDR3 has 15 amino acids. CDR1 is SNHLY, CDR2 FYNNEI, per germline. CDR3 loop: CASSEWNVGGETQYF. CDR3 nucleotides: TGTGCCAGCAGTGAATGGAACGTTGGGGGGGAGACCCAGTACTTC.

This clone was recorded once. The gene calls are TRBV11-2 and TRBJ1-1, with TRBD1 matching over 7 bases. There are 15 residues in the CDR3. Trimming removed 6 bases from V and 11 bases from J; junction bases left unmatched: 18. Germline V gives CDR1 SGHAT, CDR2 FQNNGV. The chain's CDR3 is CASRNRQGLNLNAFF. The CDR3 region has the DNA TGTGCCAGCAGGAACCGACAGGGTTTGAATTTGAACGCTTTCTTT.

The V and J genes are TRBV30 and TRBJ1-1; D gene unclear. CDR1 is GTSNPN, CDR2 SVGIG, per germline (reference sequence). Trimming removed 0 bases from V and 2 bases from J, with 7 bases in between. This CDR3 is built from 13 residues. The CDR3 loop is CAWSVWQNTEAFF. CDR3 in DNA: TGTGCCTGGAGTGTATGGCAAAACACTGAAGCTTTCTTT.

The chain employs TRBV28 and TRBJ1-5, with a weak D call TRBD1 (6 bases). Deletions cut 2 bases from V and 4 bases from J, with 18 bases between. The CDR3 contains 17 residues. The germline CDR1 and CDR2 sequences are MDHEN and SYDVKM. CDR3 DNA: TGTGCCAGCAGTTTAGGCCGGGTGGGCCAGGGGAATCAGCCCCAGCATTTT. Amino acids: CASSLGRVGQGNQPQHF. Filled out from reference TRBV28 and TRBJ1-5, the complete variable domain reads DVKVTQSSRYLVKRTGEKVFLECVQDMDHENMFWYRQDPGLGLRLIYFSYDVKMKEKGDIPEGYSVSREKKERFSLILESASTNQTSMYLCASSLGRVGQGNQPQHFGDGTRLSIL.

V gene TRBV3-1 (or the pseudogene TRBV3-2) combines with J gene TRBJ1-1, with 10 nucleotides matching TRBD1. The CDR3 is made up of 16 amino acids. V was pared by 4 bases and J by 5 bases, with 10 bases of the junction left unmatched. Germline V gives CDR1 LGHDT, CDR2 YNNKEL (reference sequence). In nucleotides, the CDR3 is TGTGCCAGCAGCCCCAGACAGGGGGCGATGTGGACTGAAGCTTTCTTT. Encoded protein: CASSPRQGAMWTEAFF.

V and J are TRBV7-3 and TRBJ2-1; 9 bases line up with TRBD2. The CDR3 sequence is 18 residues long. Germline V CDR1 and CDR2: SGHTA, FQGTGA. Unmatched junction bases numbered 10, after V lost 0 bases and J lost 4 bases. Written as DNA, the CDR3 is TGTGCCAGCAGCTTAACGGGAGGCGGGACTAGCATATACAATGAGCAGTTCTTC. Residues: CASSLTGGGTSIYNEQFF.

The chain is built from TRBV5-1 and TRBJ2-1, with a possible D match to TRBD2 (5 bases). CDR1 is SGHRS and CDR2 is YFSETQ in the germline V gene. This CDR3 has 15 residues. With 4 bases removed from V and 0 bases from J, the gap between germline ends came to 11 bases. CDR3 sequence (DNA): TGCGCCAGCAGCATAGCGTCGAGCTCCTACAATGAGCAGTTCTTC. Translating it yields CASSIASSSYNEQFF.

This chain joins TRBV5-5 and TRBJ2-6, with D uncertain. Germline CDR1 reads SGHKS; CDR2 reads YYEKEE (reference sequence). The V and J ends lost 0 bases and 4 bases respectively, with 8 bases between them. The CDR3 sequence is 15 residues long. Here the CDR3 reads CASSLDPRGANVLTF. For the CDR3, the DNA is TGTGCCAGCAGCTTGGACCCGAGAGGGGCCAACGTCCTGACTTTC.

V gene TRBV12-5 combines with J gene TRBJ2-5; no clear D. Germline V gives CDR1 LGHNT, CDR2 FRNRAP. V was trimmed by 3 bases and J by 3 bases, leaving 5 bases between them. The CDR3 runs to 12 residues. CDR3 protein: CASGLLEETQYF. CDR3 nucleotide sequence: TGTGCTAGTGGTTTATTAGAAGAGACCCAGTACTTC.